What follows are 11 T cell receptor beta chains derived from one specimen sequenced in a study of OX40 agonist ivuxolimab in advanced cancers. Using immunoSEQ multiplex PCR, the repertoire was profiled, and TCRdb retains in-frame clones only, with some absent. The sample includes about 150,000 clones, 90% of them seen just once. This specimen was CD4+ or CD8+ T cells sorted from blood, taken in a trial of the OX40 agonist ivuxolimab. Receptors originate from an adult with an advanced solid tumor such as melanoma, head and neck, liver or kidney cancer.

The chain carries TRBV7-2 and TRBJ1-2; D gene ambiguous. The CDR3 is 15 residues long. V lost 1 base, J lost 3 bases, and 12 bases lay in between. Germline lookup yields CDR1 SGHTA and CDR2 FQGNSA. The DNA of the CDR3 is TGTGCCAGCAGCTTAGATTGGACCCTGGACTATGGCTACACCTTC. This encodes CASSLDWTLDYGYTF.

The rearrangement uses TRBV19 and TRBJ1-5, with no clear D. Per the germline V gene, CDR1 is LNHDA and CDR2 is SQIVND (reference sequence). Trimming pared 6 bases from V and 4 bases from J, leaving 13 bases between. This CDR3 is built from 14 residues. The CDR3 region has the DNA TGTGCCAGTAGAGGACCGAACGGGAATCAGCCCCAGCATTTT. It yields the protein CASRGPNGNQPQHF.

The chain carries TRBV7-6 and TRBJ2-7; TRBD1 matches at 8 bases. CDR1 SGHVS and CDR2 FNYEAQ come from the germline V gene. With V trimmed by 5 bases and J by 1 base, 4 bases remained unmatched. CDR3 length: 14 residues. The CDR3 region has the DNA TGTGCCAGCAGCCCCCGGACAGGGTCCTACGAGCAGTACTTC. Protein sequence: CASSPRTGSYEQYF.

The CDR3 DNA sequence: TGTGCCAGCAGCTTAGCGCTTCCCACTTCCTCTGGGGCCAACGTCCTGACTTTC. Translated: CASSLALPTSSGANVLTF. V gene TRBV7-6 combines with J gene TRBJ2-6; D unclear. The V and J ends lost 0 bases and 0 bases respectively, with 12 bases between them. CDR1 SGHVS and CDR2 FNYEAQ come from the germline V gene. This CDR3 has 18 amino acids.

The rearrangement uses TRBV11-2 and TRBJ2-5; TRBD1 agrees at 7 bases. The V segment lost 5 bases and the J segment 1 base; nucleotides outside the gene matches: 7. CDR3 length: 15 amino acids. Per the germline V gene, CDR1 is SGHAT and CDR2 is FQNNGV. The CDR3 sequence: CASSPGQVPQETQYF. The CDR3 DNA sequence: TGTGCCAGCAGCCCCGGACAGGTACCCCAAGAGACCCAGTACTTC.

The chain carries TRBV28 and TRBJ1-1, with 9 bases lining up with TRBD1. CDR1 and CDR2 (germline): MDHEN, SYDVKM. The CDR3 runs 15 residues. V shed 3 bases and J 4 bases; nucleotides not matched to a gene: 6. In DNA form, the CDR3 reads TGTGCCAGCAGTTTGCCGACAGGGGGTTTCACTGAAGCTTTCTTT. Translating gives CASSLPTGGFTEAFF.

This chain links TRBV7-9 with TRBJ2-3; the D is unclear. Germline values: CDR1 SEHNR, CDR2 FQNEAQ (reference sequence). Trimming cost V 3 bases and J 2 bases, with 15 bases left between them. The CDR3 consists of 16 residues. The CDR3 nucleotides are TGTGCCAGCAGCTTCGACCCCTTCTTCAACACAGATACGCAGTATTTT. This encodes CASSFDPFFNTDTQYF.

The J gene is TRBJ1-1, the V gene TRBV6-5; D is uncertain. The length of the CDR3 is 14 residues. CDR1 MNHEY and CDR2 SVGAGI come from the germline V gene. Trimming stripped 0 bases from V and 5 bases from J, with 10 bases between. The CDR3: CASSYSNSRTEAFF. The CDR3 DNA reads as TGTGCCAGCAGTTACTCGAACAGTAGGACTGAAGCTTTCTTT.

The chain employs TRBV12-5 and TRBJ2-1; the match to TRBD1 covers 9 bases. This CDR3 region has 14 residues. Germline-derived CDR1 and CDR2 are LGHNT and FRNRAP. Trimming removed 3 bases from V and 7 bases from J; junction bases left unmatched: 4. The CDR3 sequence is CASGLGQGMNEQFF. The CDR3 DNA sequence: TGTGCTAGTGGTTTAGGACAGGGGATGAATGAGCAGTTCTTC.

Only one count was recorded for this clone. The J gene is TRBJ2-5, the V gene TRBV7-6; TRBD1 matches at 7 bases. There are 12 residues in the CDR3. The V gene's germline CDR1 is SGHVS and CDR2 FNYEAQ. The V gene end was trimmed by 5 bases and the J gene end by 11 bases; junction bases not matched to a gene: 8. The CDR3 reads CASSATGAEQYF. The CDR3 region has the DNA TGTGCCAGCAGCGCCACAGGGGCAGAGCAGTACTTC.

This clone was recorded only once. V usage is TRBV5-8 and J usage is TRBJ1-3; D may be TRBD1 (5 bases). The V end was cut by 0 bases, the J end by 2 bases, with 6 bases between. Looked up from germline, CDR1 is SGHTS and CDR2 is YDEGEE. CDR3 length: 14 amino acids. The CDR3 sequence is CASSLGGAGNTIYF. Written as DNA, the CDR3 is TGTGCCAGCAGCTTGGGAGGGGCTGGAAACACCATATATTTT. Combining the CDR3 with reference TRBV5-8 and TRBJ1-3 gives the whole variable domain EAGVTQSPTHLIKTRGQQATLRCSPISGHTSVYWYQQALGLGLQFLLWYDEGEERNRGNFPPRFSGRQFPNYSSELNVNALELEDSALYLCASSLGGAGNTIYFGEGSWLTVV.